A single sample gave rise to the 3 T cell receptor beta chains below, sequenced in a study of T cell repertoires in cytomegalovirus infection. TCRdb analysed the reads with MiXCR anew, one entry per CDR3 protein. The sample includes 560,000 or so distinct CDR3 sequences, 16% of them seen just once. The sample was CD8+ T cells from PBMCs. Receptors originate from a human donor in good health (CMV status not recorded). Some clones in this sample may be carry-over from other donors' samples.

The rearrangement uses TRBV27 and TRBJ2-1, with D perhaps TRBD1 (6 bases). V was trimmed by 5 bases and J by 5 bases, leaving 13 bases between them. Germline CDR1 MNHEY, CDR2 SMNVEV (reference sequence). This CDR3 has 14 amino acids. The CDR3 here is CASSPRGQHNEQFF. The DNA for the CDR3 is TGTGCCAGCAGTCCACGCGGACAGCACAATGAGCAGTTCTTC.

About this clonotype itself: This may be a read error: a much more frequent sequence differs by one nucleotide. The rearrangement links TRBV15 to TRBJ2-7, with no clear D. CDR1 is LNHNV, CDR2 YYDKDF, per germline (reference sequence). The length of the CDR3 is 14 residues. The CDR3 nucleotides are TGTGTCACCAGCAGCAAGGAGTTTACCTACGAGCAGTACTTC. It codes for CVTSSKEFTYEQYF.

This clonotype was recorded at least ten times. The rearrangement joins TRBV4-2 to TRBJ1-5; D perhaps matches TRBD1 (5 bases). Trimming pared 4 bases from V and 3 bases from J, leaving 10 bases between. Per germline, CDR1 LGHNA and CDR2 YNFKEQ. The CDR3 covers 14 residues. The CDR3 region is CASSLGRDNQPQHF. For the CDR3, the DNA is TGTGCCAGCAGCCTGGGACGGGACAATCAGCCCCAGCATTTT.